This T cell receptor (beta chain) was captured in a study of regulatory T cells in long-lasting Graves disease. Study-wide findings and caveats: TRBV28, TRBJ1-2 and TRBJ2-5 emerged as the favored segments in persistent disease. Public clonotype sharing was higher in persistent than newly diagnosed patients.

Time point indicated: newly diagnosed GD, antithyroid drugs for less than 3 months. After RNA was extracted from PBMCs, the TCR library was made from it. V gave up 6 bases and J gave up 4 bases, with 15 bases separating them. The CDR3 loop spans 14 amino acids. Germline values: CDR1 MNHEY, CDR2 SMNVEV (reference sequence). About this clonotype: The antigen is undetermined.

Both iRepertoire HTBI primers and Arm-PCR of CDR3 regions were used to build the TCR beta libraries. TCRdb passed the multiplex PCR reads through MiXCR, listing each CDR3 protein once. This sample has some 320,000 distinct CDR3 sequences, with 18% found just once. This chain links TRBV27 with TRBJ1-1, with D hard to call. The sequence derives from a female donor with Graves disease. The sample was peripheral blood mononuclear cells (PBMCs), taken at new diagnosis, from a patient treated with antithyroid drugs. CDR3 in DNA: TGTGCCAGCAGCCCCGGAGAGTCGGGCACTGAAGCTTTCTTT. This sequence encodes CASSPGESGTEAFF.